This record concerns one T cell receptor beta chain sequence. V was pared by 0 bases and J by 0 bases, with 12 bases between. This CDR3 region has 16 residues. Germline V gene sequence: CDR1 SGHRS, CDR2 YFSETQ. Assay used: immunoSEQ multiplex PCR; TCRdb lists only in-frame clones, some missing. The data show about 190,000 clones, around four fifths seen once. The sample comes from a study of blood T cell repertoires in COVID-19. Study-wide background: Some COVID-19 samples were acute and others convalescent; all came from the United States, Italy and Spain. PBMCs, B-cell-depleted T cells, or T cells provided the cDNA or gDNA that made up the material.

The chain combines TRBV5-1 with TRBJ1-2, with TRBD1 as a possible D gene (5 bases). The sequenced sample was peripheral blood. The TCR was taken from a woman aged 30 to 39 with acute or convalescent COVID-19. The DNA of the CDR3 is TGCGCCAGCAGCTTGGATGGAGGGGTGGCTAACTATGGCTACACCTTC. As protein: CASSLDGGVANYGYTF.